The entry below gives a single TCR beta chain sequence along with its context. What it recognizes is unknown. It was at deep level that the assay was run. The repertoire was sequenced with immunoSEQ multiplex PCR; TCRdb's copy has only in-frame clones and lacks some. Altogether hundreds of thousands of clones are present, less than 85% being singletons, with the ten largest covering over 1.5%. CDR3 length: 15 amino acids. Per germline, CDR1 SGHRS and CDR2 YFSETQ. Between the trimmed V and J ends, which lost 4 bases and 0 bases, there was a span of 13 bases. The sample originates from a study of shared clonotypes between healthy human individuals. Study-wide results and limits: The sampled material consisted only of blood, and tissue repertoires are likely to differ.

J is TRBJ1-1 and V is TRBV5-1; D remains ambiguous. Sample: memory CD4+ T cells sorted from blood. The subset was: CD45RA-negative fraction. The receptor comes from a woman aged 25-40 years in good health. The CDR3 region has the DNA TGCGCCAGCAGCCCCGGCGGCAGCATGAACACTGAAGCTTTCTTT. Translation: CASSPGGSMNTEAFF.